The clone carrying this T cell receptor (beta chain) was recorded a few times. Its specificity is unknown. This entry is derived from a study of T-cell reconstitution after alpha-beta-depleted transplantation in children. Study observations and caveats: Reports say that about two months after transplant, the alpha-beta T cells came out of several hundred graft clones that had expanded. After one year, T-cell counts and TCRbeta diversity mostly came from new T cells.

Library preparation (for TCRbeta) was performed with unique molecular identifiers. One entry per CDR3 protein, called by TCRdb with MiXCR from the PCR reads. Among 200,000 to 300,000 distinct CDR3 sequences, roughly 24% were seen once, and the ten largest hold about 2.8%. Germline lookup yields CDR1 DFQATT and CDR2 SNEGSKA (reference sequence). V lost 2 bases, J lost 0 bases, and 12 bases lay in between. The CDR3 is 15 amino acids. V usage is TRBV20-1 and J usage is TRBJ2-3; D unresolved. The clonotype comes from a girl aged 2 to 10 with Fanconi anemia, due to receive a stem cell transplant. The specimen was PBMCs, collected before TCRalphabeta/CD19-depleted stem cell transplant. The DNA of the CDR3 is TGCAGTGCTAGACTGGCGAGCCCTAGCACAGATACGCAGTATTTT. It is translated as CSARLASPSTDTQYF.